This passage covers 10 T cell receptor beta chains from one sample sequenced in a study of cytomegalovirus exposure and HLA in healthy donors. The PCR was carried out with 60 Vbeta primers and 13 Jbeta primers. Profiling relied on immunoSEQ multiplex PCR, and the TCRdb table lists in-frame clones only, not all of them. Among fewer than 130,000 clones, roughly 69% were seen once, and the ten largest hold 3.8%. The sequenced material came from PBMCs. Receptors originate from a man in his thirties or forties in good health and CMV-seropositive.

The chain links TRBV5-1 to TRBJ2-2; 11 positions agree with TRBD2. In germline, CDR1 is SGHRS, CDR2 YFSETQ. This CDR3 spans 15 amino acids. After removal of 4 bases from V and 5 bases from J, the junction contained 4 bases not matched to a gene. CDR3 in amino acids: CASSPLAGGTGELFF. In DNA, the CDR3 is TGCGCCAGCAGCCCGCTAGCGGGGGGAACCGGGGAGCTGTTTTTT.

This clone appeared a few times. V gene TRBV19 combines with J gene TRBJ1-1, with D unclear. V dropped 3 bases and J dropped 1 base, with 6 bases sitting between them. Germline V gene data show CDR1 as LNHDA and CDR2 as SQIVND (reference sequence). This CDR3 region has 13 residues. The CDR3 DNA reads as TGTGCCAGTAGTATGGGCCGGAACACTGAAGCTTTCTTT. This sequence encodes CASSMGRNTEAFF.

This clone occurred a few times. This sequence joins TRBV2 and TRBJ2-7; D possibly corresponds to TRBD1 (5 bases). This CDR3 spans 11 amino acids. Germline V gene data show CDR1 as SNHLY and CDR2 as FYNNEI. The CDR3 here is CDRSDAYEQYF. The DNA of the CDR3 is TGTGACAGGAGTGACGCCTACGAGCAGTACTTC.

The CDR3 region is CASRVTEAFF. The CDR3, as DNA: TGTGCCAGCCGTGTCACTGAAGCTTTCTTT. The chain joins TRBV9 to TRBJ1-1; D call uncertain. Germline CDR1 is SGDLS and CDR2 is YYNGEE. CDR3 length equals 10 residues. Deletions cut 7 bases from V and 4 bases from J, with 5 bases between. Full variable domain (outside the CDR3, taken from reference TRBV9 and TRBJ1-1): DSGVTQTPKHLITATGQRVTLRCSPRSGDLSVYWYQQSLDQGLQFLIQYYNGEERAKGNILERFSAQQFPDLHSELNLSSLELGDSALYFCASRVTEAFFGQGTRLTVV.

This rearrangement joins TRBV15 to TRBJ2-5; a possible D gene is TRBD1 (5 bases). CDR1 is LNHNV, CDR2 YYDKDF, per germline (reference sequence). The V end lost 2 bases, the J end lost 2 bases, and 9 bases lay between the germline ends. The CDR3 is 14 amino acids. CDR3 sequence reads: CATSRQGGQETQYF. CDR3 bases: TGTGCCACCAGCAGACAGGGTGGACAAGAGACCCAGTACTTC.

For the CDR3, the DNA is TGCGCCAGCAGCTTGGCGGGAAGCCCGCAAGAGACCCAGTACTTC. This gives the protein CASSLAGSPQETQYF. The chain has TRBV5-1 and TRBJ2-5, with TRBD2 as a possible D gene (5 bases). V gave up 0 bases and J gave up 2 bases, with 11 bases separating them. The length of the CDR3 is 15 residues. Looked up from germline, CDR1 is SGHRS and CDR2 is YFSETQ.

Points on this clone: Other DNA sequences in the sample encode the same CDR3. Written as DNA, the CDR3 is TGTGCCAGCAGCTTGGGACAGCAAGAGACCCAGTACTTC. Translating it yields CASSLGQQETQYF. This chain uses TRBV5-4 with TRBJ2-5, with a weak D call TRBD1 (5 bases). V was clipped by 0 bases and J by 2 bases, with 5 bases between them. CDR3 length: 13 amino acids. Germline CDR1 SGHNT, CDR2 YYREEE (reference sequence).

The CDR3 reads CASSQGQGMAGELFF. DNA of the CDR3: TGCGCCAGCAGCCAAGGACAGGGGATGGCCGGGGAGCTGTTTTTT. The chain employs TRBV4-1 and TRBJ2-2, with 8 bases that match TRBD1. The CDR3 is 15 residues long. Germline CDR1 is MGHRA and CDR2 is YSYEKL. The junction had 4 bases not matched to a gene; V was cut back by 1 base and J by 6 bases.

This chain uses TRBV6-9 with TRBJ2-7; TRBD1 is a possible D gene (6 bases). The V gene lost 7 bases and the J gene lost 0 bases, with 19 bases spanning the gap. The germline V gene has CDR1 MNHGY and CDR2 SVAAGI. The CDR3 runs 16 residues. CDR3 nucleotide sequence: TGTGCCAGCACTAACATCCGGACAGAGCCCTCCTACGAGCAGTACTTC. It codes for CASTNIRTEPSYEQYF.

CDR3 DNA sequence: TGTGCCAGCAGTGGCGAGGGCCCCTCTGGAAACACCATATATTTT. Its protein is CASSGEGPSGNTIYF. The V call is TRBV2, the J call TRBJ1-3; D ambiguous. V lost 4 bases and J 0 bases, leaving 10 bases between the germline ends. The CDR3 length is 15 residues. Germline assignment: CDR1 SNHLY and CDR2 FYNNEI.